This T cell receptor beta chain was recovered during a study of T cells after yellow fever vaccination (dated by TCRdb to about 2019). Regarding the research as a whole: The SMART-Seq v4 Ultra Low Input RNA kit was used to prepare libraries from fractions with low cell numbers. Two healthy male donors made up the cohort, one aged 18 to 29 years and the other aged 30 to 40 years. Bulk TCR alpha and beta repertoires were sequenced longitudinally to track T-cell clones before and after primary and booster YFV17D yellow fever vaccination. Bulk PBMC replicates and cell subsets were isolated from blood drawn at multiple timepoints before and after both primary and secondary immunization. Paper-wide results and their limitations: Because only two donors were included in the study, the extent to which the findings can be generalized is limited. Because abundant contaminating clonotypes from the bulk population could be contained in FACS-sorted repertoires, computational filtering was required. Most clones expanded after primary vaccination (approximately 97% of CD4 and about 85% of CD8) were re-detected after the booster, suggesting that broad memory maintenance occurred. A small fraction of clonotypes showed up in both the CD4 and CD8 compartments, probably as a result of convergent recombination. The secondary T-cell response was weaker than the primary response but faster, peaking on day 5 instead of day 15.

TCR cDNA was made using 5'RACE template switching, a step that added a universal primer site and unique molecular identifiers. cDNA synthesis was primed from both the TCR alpha and TCR beta constant segments. Libraries were amplified in two PCR steps, with sample barcodes and sequencing adapters added in the second step. Sequencing of the libraries was done on either Illumina HiSeq 2500 (2x100 bp) or NovaSeq (2x150 bp). The authors' pipeline ran thus. MIGEC was used to demultiplex reads and collapse the reads into UMI consensus sequences, and MiXCR was used for V(D)J alignment. Clonotypes responding to the vaccine were identified with edgeR on replicate PBMC samples, with the criteria of FDR below 0.01 and a log2 fold change above 5 up to day 15. Each bulk clonotype received a CD4 or CD8 identity based on whether the sequenced CD4 or CD8 repertoire contained that clonotype at higher abundance. TCRdb reprocessed the public reads (quality trimming at Q25 with fastp, clone calling with MiXCR) and kept in-frame beta chains. CDR3 protein duplicates are merged, each entry listing the most common genes and DNA. The V and J calls were not made by the authors but by TCRdb's processing. For this sample there are a few hundred thousand distinct CDR3 sequences; roughly 17% appear just once. Roughly a sixth of the sample belongs to the ten largest clones.

Of note for this clonotype: The target of this receptor is not known. There are no base qualities to consult, and no much larger clone falls within one base.

The sample's treatment or condition, from its label and the paper: live attenuated yellow fever vaccine strain. At each blood-draw timepoint, two biological replicates of bulk PBMCs were obtained. PBMCs were isolated from peripheral blood using a standard Ficoll-Paque protocol. TriZol was used to extract RNA from bulk PBMCs, CD4 and CD8 fractions, and dextramer-positive and dextramer-negative fractions. The germline V end is reduced by 4 bases and the J end by 10 bases; junction bases left unmatched: 6. Looking up the germline V gene yields CDR1 SGHTA and CDR2 FQGNSA. From cysteine to phenylalanine, the CDR3 is 14 amino acids long. Of the read, only the CDR3 DNA is kept; its 42 bases are in frame from base 1.

This specimen consisted of PBMCs, obtained 5 days after the first yellow fever vaccination. The chain links TRBV7-2 with TRBJ2-1, and TRBD2 matches 11 of the central bases. This TCR was recovered from a man between 18 and 35 years old who received the YFV17D yellow fever vaccine. CDR3 region: CASSSPRLAGEQFF. Here is the DNA: TGTGCCAGCAGCTCCCCGAGACTAGCGGGGGAGCAGTTCTTC.